This is a list of T cell receptor beta chains from one sample in a study of shared clonotypes between healthy human individuals. The table came from immunoSEQ multiplex PCR; TCRdb's copy has only in-frame clones and leaves some out. The profile covers about 710,000 clones, with approximately 73% appearing a single time and around 1.8% taken by the ten largest. Sequencing was performed on memory CD4+ T cells sorted from blood. Every receptor here comes from a woman in her thirties in good health. The CDR3 runs from the conserved cysteine through the conserved F or W. A D gene is named only where the DNA matches it firmly. Clone size is not always given. Where it is, it says once, few, many or a class for expanded clones.

cdr3_length	v_call	j_call	d_call	clone_size	cdr3_nt	cdr3_aa
16	TRBV5-4	TRBJ2-3	NA	NA	TGTGCCAGCAGCTTGAGACTAGGCACTGGCACAGATACGCAGTATTTT	CASSLRLGTGTDTQYF
17	TRBV28	TRBJ2-7	TRBD2	NA	TGTGCCAGCAGTATCCCACTAGCGGGAGCCACCTCCTACGAGCAGTACTTC	CASSIPLAGATSYEQYF
15	TRBV7-9	TRBJ2-6	NA	once	TGTGCCAGCAGTGAACAGGAGGCCGGGGCCAACGTCCTGACTTTC	CASSEQEAGANVLTF
14	TRBV5-1	TRBJ2-5	NA	NA	TGCGCCAGCAGCTTCGGAGTCCCCAGTGAGACCCAGTACTTC	CASSFGVPSETQYF
14	TRBV9	TRBJ2-1	TRBD2	NA	TGTGCCAGCCAGCGGGAGGGCCGTTCCGGTGAGCAGTTCTTC	CASQREGRSGEQFF
16	TRBV25-1	TRBJ2-3	TRBD1	NA	TGTGCCAGCAGTGGCTCTACAGGGGGCGGGTTAGATACGCAGTATTTT	CASSGSTGGGLDTQYF
17	TRBV25-1	TRBJ2-1	TRBD2	NA	TGTGCCAGCAGTGACCGTAGCGGGAGTTTCAGTGGCAATGAGCAGTTCTTC	CASSDRSGSFSGNEQFF
14	TRBV11-2	TRBJ2-2	NA	NA	TGTGCCAGCAGCTTATCCCCCAACACCGGGGAGCTGTTTTTT	CASSLSPNTGELFF
15	TRBV30	TRBJ1-2	NA	NA	TGTGCCTGGACACATCCCGGGACACCCTTTTATGGCTACACCTTC	CAWTHPGTPFYGYTF
14	TRBV6-5	TRBJ1-6	TRBD1	once	TGTGCCAGCAGAACAGGGGTCTATAATTCACCCCTCCACTTT	CASRTGVYNSPLHF
20	TRBV21-1	TRBJ2-1	NA	NA	TGTGCCAGCAGCTCAAGGAGAGGTCTAGCGGGAGTTTGCTCCTACAATGAGCAGTTCTTC	CASSSRRGLAGVCSYNEQFF
12	TRBV28	TRBJ2-7	NA	NA	TGTGCCAGCAGTTTACAGGGCCGCGAGCAGTACTTC	CASSLQGREQYF
17	TRBV11-2	TRBJ2-5	TRBD2	NA	TGTGCCAGCAGCTCGAGACTAGCGGGAGTCTATGGGGAGACCCAGTACTTC	CASSSRLAGVYGETQYF
14	TRBV11-2	TRBJ2-5	NA	NA	TGTGCCAGCAGCCATCGGGGGACCCGGGAGACCCAGTACTTC	CASSHRGTRETQYF
14	TRBV11-3	TRBJ2-1	TRBD2	NA	TGTGCCAGCAGCACTGGCGGGAGCGGGAATGAGCAGTTCTTC	CASSTGGSGNEQFF
15	TRBV5-1	TRBJ2-7	TRBD1	NA	TGCGCCAGCAGCTTGGAGGGCAGGGGGCTGGACGAGCAGTACTTC	CASSLEGRGLDEQYF
12	TRBV9	TRBJ1-3	NA	few	TGTGCCAGCAGCGTAGATGGAAACACCATATATTTT	CASSVDGNTIYF
16	TRBV7-9	TRBJ2-3	TRBD2	NA	TGTGCCAGCAGCTTAGTTCTAGCGGGATACACAGATACGCAGTATTTT	CASSLVLAGYTDTQYF
16	TRBV5-1	TRBJ2-2	NA	NA	TGCGCCAGCAGCTCCGGGTTGCGGCTCGGAACCGGGGAGCTGTTTTTT	CASSSGLRLGTGELFF
17	TRBV28	TRBJ1-1	NA	NA	TGTGCCAGCGGACCATTACAGGGTTTTTCAGGGCACACTGAAGCTTTCTTT	CASGPLQGFSGHTEAFF
15	TRBV7-9	TRBJ2-7	NA	once	TGTGCCAGCAGCCCTGGACAGCTATCGACCTACGAGCAGTACTTC	CASSPGQLSTYEQYF
14	TRBV28	TRBJ2-7	NA	NA	TGTGCCAGCATTACCGGGACGGAGAGCTACGAGCAGTACTTC	CASITGTESYEQYF
14	TRBV6-6	TRBJ2-1	NA	once	TGTGCCAGCAGTCCCCACAGGGAGGGGAATGAGCAGTTCTTC	CASSPHREGNEQFF
17	TRBV4-2	TRBJ2-3	TRBD2	NA	TGTGCCAGCAGCCAGGCCCGATCCGGGACTAGCGAAAATACGCAGTATTTT	CASSQARSGTSENTQYF
16	TRBV4-1	TRBJ2-7	NA	NA	TGCGCCAGCAGCCAAGGTAGGGCAGGGAGCTCCTACGAGCAGTACTTC	CASSQGRAGSSYEQYF
13	TRBV7-9	TRBJ2-5	NA	NA	TGTGCCAGCAGCCTTGAGGACGGCGAGACCCAGTACTTC	CASSLEDGETQYF
13	TRBV7-8	TRBJ1-2	NA	NA	TGTGCCAGCAGCGGAGTCGCTAACTATGGCTACACCTTC	CASSGVANYGYTF
15	TRBV2	TRBJ2-2	TRBD1	few	TGTGCCAGCAGACCGAGGACAGGGGGCCCCGGGGAGCTGTTTTTT	CASRPRTGGPGELFF
12	TRBV5-8	TRBJ2-5	NA	NA	TGTGCCAGCAGCTTATTTACAGAGACCCAGTACTTC	CASSLFTETQYF
13	TRBV6-5	TRBJ2-1	NA	NA	TGTGCCAGCAGGCGGGACAGATACAATGAGCAGTTCTTC	CASRRDRYNEQFF
16	TRBV27	TRBJ1-1	NA	NA	TGTGCCAGCAGTTTATCCTCAGCCAGCGAGAACACTGAAGCTTTCTTT	CASSLSSASENTEAFF
13	TRBV28	TRBJ2-7	NA	NA	TGTGCCAGCAGCCCCACGGTGCCCTACGAGCAGTACTTC	CASSPTVPYEQYF
14	TRBV6-1	TRBJ2-7	TRBD2	NA	TGTGCCAGCAGTGAACTAGCGGGATCCTACGAGCAGTACTTC	CASSELAGSYEQYF
16	TRBV5-1	TRBJ2-3	NA	NA	TGCGCCAGCAGTCGAGACTCCACTGCGGGCACAGATACGCAGTATTTT	CASSRDSTAGTDTQYF
14	TRBV9	TRBJ2-1	NA	NA	TGTGCCAGCAGCGTAGAAACTTCCTACAATGAGCAGTTCTTC	CASSVETSYNEQFF
12	TRBV28	TRBJ2-1	NA	NA	TGTGCCAGCAGTTTTTTGGGTTATGAGCAGTTCTTC	CASSFLGYEQFF
13	TRBV14	TRBJ2-7	NA	NA	TGTGCCAGCAGCCAGTTTGATGGTGGCGAGCAGTACTTC	CASSQFDGGEQYF
16	TRBV5-4	TRBJ1-3	NA	NA	TGTGCCAGCAGCTTGGCTGGGGCCCGGCCTGGAAACACCATATATTTT	CASSLAGARPGNTIYF
15	TRBV5-1	TRBJ2-5	TRBD1	NA	TGCGCCAGCAGCTTGTTTGACAGGGATCAAGAGACCCAGTACTTC	CASSLFDRDQETQYF
12	TRBV28	TRBJ1-2	TRBD1	NA	TGTGCCAGCACCCGGGACAGGGTGGGCTACACCTTC	CASTRDRVGYTF
18	TRBV4-2	TRBJ2-7	TRBD2	NA	TGTGCCAGCAGCCAGGCGGCCCGACTAGCGGGCGGCTCCTACGAGCAGTACTTC	CASSQAARLAGGSYEQYF
11	TRBV6-1	TRBJ1-1	NA	NA	TGTGCCATCCGGCTGAACACTGAAGCTTTCTTT	CAIRLNTEAFF
12	TRBV29-1	TRBJ1-1	TRBD1	NA	TGCAGCGCCACGGACAGGGGGGTTGAAGCTTTCTTT	CSATDRGVEAFF
15	TRBV28	TRBJ1-1	NA	NA	TGTGCCAGCAGTTTATGGCCAGTCGTTGCTGCTGAAGCTTTCTTT	CASSLWPVVAAEAFF
13	TRBV11-2	TRBJ2-3	NA	once	TGTGCCAGCAGCCACAGCGGCACAGATACGCAGTATTTT	CASSHSGTDTQYF
13	TRBV2	TRBJ1-2	NA	few	TGTGCCAGCGGGGCGGAACCTCACTATGGCTACACCTTC	CASGAEPHYGYTF